A single sample gave rise to the 4 T cell receptor beta chains below, sequenced in a study of cytomegalovirus exposure and HLA in healthy donors. Primers: 60 Vbeta forward and 13 Jbeta reverse. TCRdb keeps only in-frame clones here, not all; method: immunoSEQ multiplex PCR. The data hold about 190,000 clones, with around 67% observed a single time. What was sequenced was PBMCs. The origin of the receptors is a woman aged 25-40 years in good health and CMV-seropositive.

V and J are TRBV10-2 and TRBJ2-5; possible D gene TRBD2, 6 bases. Matching the DNA end better, TRBJ2-7 makes the J call doubtful. Germline loops: CDR1 WSHSY, CDR2 SAAADI. The CDR3 has 13 residues. CDR3 amino acids: CASTPGLQYEQYF. In DNA form, the CDR3 reads TGCGCCAGTACACCGGGACTGCAATACGAGCAGTACTTC.

This rearrangement joins TRBV7-8 to TRBJ2-7, with a tentative D call TRBD2 (6 bases). The CDR3 extends over 14 amino acids. The germline CDR1 and CDR2 sequences are SGHVS and FQNEAQ. The V and J ends lost 5 bases and 6 bases respectively, with 17 bases between them. The CDR3 DNA reads as TGTGCCAGCAGCGCCGTCGGGGGAAGGGGCGAGCAGTACTTC. It codes for CASSAVGGRGEQYF.

This clone is a singleton in its sample. The J gene is TRBJ2-3, the V gene TRBV7-2; 12 bases map to TRBD2. Germline CDR1 and CDR2: SGHTA and FQGNSA. The CDR3 runs to 17 residues. J gave up 1 base and V 5 bases, and 7 bases lay outside the gene matches. The CDR3 DNA is TGTGCCAGCAGCCTATTCCGACTAGCGGGAGGCACAGATACGCAGTATTTT. As protein: CASSLFRLAGGTDTQYF.

The J gene is TRBJ2-3, the V gene TRBV9; 10 bases are a match to TRBD2. The CDR3 is 17 residues long. CDR1 and CDR2 from the germline V gene are SGDLS and YYNGEE. The trim removed 0 bases at V and 2 bases at J, leaving 6 bases unmatched. The CDR3 region has the DNA TGTGCCAGCAGCGTAGCTAAACTAGCGGGGCCCACAGATACGCAGTATTTT. Residues: CASSVAKLAGPTDTQYF. The entire variable domain, with the rest obtained from reference TRBV9 and TRBJ2-3, is as follows: DSGVTQTPKHLITATGQRVTLRCSPRSGDLSVYWYQQSLDQGLQFLIQYYNGEERAKGNILERFSAQQFPDLHSELNLSSLELGDSALYFCASSVAKLAGPTDTQYFGPGTRLTVL.